The 11 T cell receptor beta chains presented below share a single source sample, sequenced in a study of Tregs in tolerant kidney transplant recipients (dated by TCRdb to about 2019). Libraries were prepared through the immunoSEQ multiplex PCR assay. TCRdb carries this immuneACCESS record with in-frame sequences only. Its versions omit some clonotypes, under half of them owing to an unresolved V gene in the studies checked, with the rest unexplained. The sample table holds more than 70,000 clones, of which roughly nine tenths were seen once. 1.6% of the sample comes from the top ten. Transplants used related donors with nonmyeloablative bone marrow transplantation; mixed chimerism was transient in the human trials. The sequencing used CD4+ T cells from blood (PBMCs), collected 24 months after the transplant. The source is a human patient who received a combined kidney and bone marrow transplant. Post transplant, some T cells may arise from the graft donor.

The rearrangement uses TRBV7-8 and TRBJ2-2, with a weak D call TRBD2 (7 bases). CDR1 and CDR2 from the germline V gene are SGHVS and FQNEAQ. CDR3 length: 13 amino acids. V was cut by 5 bases and J by 7 bases, with 11 bases left in between. CDR3 coding DNA: TGTGCCAGCAGCGGAGGGGGGGTCGGGGAGCTGTTTTTT. Encoded protein: CASSGGGVGELFF.

This sequence joins TRBV7-3 and TRBJ1-1, with 8 bases lining up with TRBD1. The trim removed 5 bases at V and 3 bases at J, leaving 5 bases unmatched. Germline values: CDR1 SGHTA, CDR2 FQGTGA. This CDR3 is 14 amino acids long. The CDR3 reads CASSPQGGDTEAFF. The CDR3 bases are TGTGCCAGCAGCCCACAGGGGGGGGACACTGAAGCTTTCTTT.

The chain couples TRBV7-9 to TRBJ2-5; 13 nucleotides align to TRBD2. J lost 5 bases, V lost 5 bases, and 8 bases had no gene match. This CDR3 comprises 16 residues. Germline V gene data show CDR1 as SEHNR and CDR2 as FQNEAQ (reference sequence). The CDR3 here is CASSPGLAGDGETQYF. CDR3 DNA: TGTGCCAGCAGCCCAGGACTAGCGGGAGACGGGGAGACCCAGTACTTC.

This clone has only a few counts. The chain uses TRBV7-9 and TRBJ1-1; D may be TRBD1 (5 bases). Between the trimmed V and J ends, which lost 1 base and 10 bases, there was a span of 13 bases. Germline assignment: CDR1 SEHNR and CDR2 FQNEAQ (reference sequence). The CDR3 covers 13 residues. CDR3 protein: CASSLGPGRGAFF. CDR3 in DNA: TGTGCCAGCAGCTTAGGCCCAGGGAGGGGAGCTTTCTTT. Full variable domain (rest looked up from reference TRBV7-9 and TRBJ1-1): DTGVSQNPRHKITKRGQNVTFRCDPISEHNRLYWYRQTLGQGPEFLTYFQNEAQLEKSRLLSDRFSAERPKGSFSTLEIQRTEQGDSAMYLCASSLGPGRGAFFGQGTRLTVV.

J is TRBJ2-1 and V is TRBV11-2; D may be TRBD2 (6 bases). V was cut by 4 bases and J by 6 bases, with 13 bases left in between. The CDR3 contains 14 residues. In germline, CDR1 is SGHAT, CDR2 FQNNGV. Here the CDR3 reads CASSSISGLNEQFF. Here the CDR3 DNA reads TGTGCCAGCAGCTCCATTTCGGGACTCAATGAGCAGTTCTTC. Complete variable domain (other parts from reference TRBV11-2 and TRBJ2-1): EAGVAQSPRYKIIEKRQSVAFWCNPISGHATLYWYQQILGQGPKLLIQFQNNGVVDDSQLPKDRFSAERLKGVDSTLKIQPAKLEDSAVYLCASSSISGLNEQFFGPGTRLTVL.

The chain is built from TRBV2 and TRBJ2-1, with a possible D match to TRBD1 (7 bases). The CDR3 spans 20 residues. Germline assignment: CDR1 SNHLY and CDR2 FYNNEI. Trimming shortened V by 5 bases and J by 4 bases, and 30 bases separated the two germline ends. In DNA form, the CDR3 reads TGTGCCAGCAGTTATCCATCGACAGGGAACACGGGAGAGGGGTACAATGAGCAGTTCTTC. As protein: CASSYPSTGNTGEGYNEQFF. Variable domain in full (rest from reference TRBV2 and TRBJ2-1): EPEVTQTPSHQVTQMGQEVILRCVPISNHLYFYWYRQILGQKVEFLVSFYNNEISEKSEIFDDQFSVERPDGSNFTLKIRSTKLEDSAMYFCASSYPSTGNTGEGYNEQFFGPGTRLTVL.

The V call is TRBV4-1, the J call TRBJ2-1; TRBD2 matches 11 bases. CDR3 length equals 18 residues. V shed 2 bases and J 2 bases; nucleotides not matched to a gene: 8. Germline V gives CDR1 MGHRA, CDR2 YSYEKL. The CDR3: CASSQPKLAGDPYNEQFF. The DNA of the CDR3 is TGCGCCAGCAGCCAACCCAAACTAGCGGGGGACCCCTACAATGAGCAGTTCTTC.

The chain uses TRBV18 and TRBJ2-1, with 7 bases matching TRBD2. The germline V gene encodes CDR1 KGHSH and CDR2 LQKENI. This CDR3 spans 15 amino acids. The trim removed 3 bases at V and 9 bases at J, leaving 11 bases unmatched. This CDR3 reads CASSPTSSGEGEQFF. DNA of the CDR3: TGTGCCAGCTCACCTACCTCGTCCGGGGAGGGTGAGCAGTTCTTC. Together with reference TRBV18 and TRBJ2-1, the CDR3 gives the full variable domain: NAGVMQNPRHLVRRRGQEARLRCSPMKGHSHVYWYRQLPEEGLKFMVYLQKENIIDESGMPKERFSAEFPKEGPSILRIQQVVRGDSAAYFCASSPTSSGEGEQFFGPGTRLTVL.

The CDR3 nucleotides are TGTGCCAGCAGTGAAGGTAGCGGGGCCTCCTACGAGCAGTACTTC. It encodes CASSEGSGASYEQYF. The chain carries TRBV6-1 and TRBJ2-7; 8 positions agree with TRBD2. The CDR3 sequence is 15 residues long. Germline V gives CDR1 MNHNS, CDR2 SASEGT. The V gene end was trimmed by 1 base and the J gene end by 0 bases; junction bases not matched to a gene: 2.

This chain connects TRBV18 to TRBJ2-7, with 11 nucleotides matching TRBD1. J lost 3 bases, V lost 1 base, and 5 bases had no gene match. The CDR3 contains 16 residues. Germline V gene data show CDR1 as KGHSH and CDR2 as LQKENI. The CDR3 DNA reads as TGTGCCAGCTCACCACTCCGAGGGACAGGGGGCTACGAGCAGTACTTC. Translating it yields CASSPLRGTGGYEQYF.

This chain links TRBV7-2 with TRBJ2-2; D may be TRBD2 (5 bases). Trimming removed 5 bases at V and 4 bases at J, with 8 bases between. CDR1 is SGHTA and CDR2 is FQGNSA in the germline V gene. The CDR3 spans 13 residues. The CDR3 here is CASSRTPTGELFF. The CDR3 DNA reads TGTGCCAGCAGCCGGACTCCCACCGGGGAGCTGTTTTTT.